This TCR beta chain came from a study of T-cell memory formation after mild COVID-19. The CDR3 spans 16 residues. Germline CDR1 reads KGHSH; CDR2 reads LQKENI. V lost 8 bases and J lost 4, with 23 bases in between. TCRdb processed the 5' RACE reads anew with MiXCR; each CDR3 protein has one entry. The sample has over 450,000 distinct CDR3 sequences; approximately 20% are singletons. Sequenced: PBMCs or a T cell subset sorted from them (not recorded which). The source is an adult woman who had mild COVID-19 (a few samples of this study predate the infection). Cell type and time point are not known. This chain connects TRBV18 to TRBJ1-1; TRBD1 might be the D (6 bases). This CDR3 reads CASETSRGWEGTEAFF. The CDR3 region has the DNA TGTGCCAGCGAGACTAGCAGGGGATGGGAAGGCACTGAAGCTTTCTTT.